Sequencing of this T cell receptor beta chain was carried out in a study of regulatory T cells in long-lasting Graves disease. Whole-study findings and limits: Persistent disease preferred TRBV28, TRBJ1-2 and TRBJ2-5; new disease, TRBV20-1 and TRBJ2-1.

Time point meaning: newly diagnosed GD, antithyroid drugs for less than 3 months. PBMC-derived RNA was used for the TCR library. Graves' disease diagnoses used American Thyroid Association guidelines. Each patient gave Nine milliliters of EDTA-anticoagulated peripheral blood. Notes on this clonotype: No antigen is known for it.

In germline, CDR1 is DFQATT, CDR2 SNEGSKA (reference sequence). This CDR3 contains 10 residues. To make TCR beta libraries, researchers used iRepertoire HTBI primers and Arm-PCR of CDR3 regions. TCRdb reanalysed the multiplex PCR reads using MiXCR and keeps one entry per CDR3 protein. The top ten clones hold about 15% of a sample with over 400,000 distinct CDR3 sequences, 11% to 15% of them seen once. Another study also made use of these data, one on T cells in Graves' hyperthyroidism and ophthalmopathy. From that study: HTBI primers were employed in a first-round RT-PCR of the TCR CDR3.

This chain joins TRBV20-1 and TRBJ2-3, with D perhaps assigned TRBD1 or TRBD2 (5 bases each). Material: peripheral blood mononuclear cells (PBMCs), obtained at new diagnosis, from a patient treated with antithyroid drugs. The receptor was derived from a woman in her fifties or sixties with Graves disease. The CDR3 DNA is TGCGGGACCGACGGGGATACGCAGTATTTT. This sequence encodes CGTDGDTQYF.